The source of this T cell receptor (beta chain) is a study of radiation and T cells in renal cell carcinoma. About this clone: Its antigen is still unknown.

Sequenced by immunoSEQ multiplex PCR; TCRdb stores in-frame clones only, minus some. This table has about 140,000 clones, approximately 86% appearing once. Per germline, CDR1 MNHEY and CDR2 SMNVEV (reference sequence). The CDR3 spans 16 residues. Unmatched junction bases numbered 8, after V lost 3 bases and J lost 5 bases. Notes on the study in general: Without pretreatment biopsies, baseline tumor clonotype presence was undetermined. From baseline, blood top tumor clonotypes peaked at 2 weeks post-radiation.

Time point given: blood 4 weeks post-SBRT, at nephrectomy. Treatment reported: 15 Gy SBRT to primary tumor, nephrectomy 4 weeks later. Nephrectomy followed 15 Gy stereotactic body radiation by 4 weeks. Serial blood draws occurred at baseline and 2 and 4 weeks post-SBRT. The TCR was taken from a woman in her fifties or sixties with renal cell carcinoma. V usage is TRBV27 and J usage is TRBJ2-1, with TRBD2 matching over 9 bases. The sample was blood, taken from a patient whose treatment included radiotherapy and nephrectomy. CDR3 DNA sequence: TGTGCCAGCAGTTTGCAACCTAGCGGGGAGGACAATGAGCAGTTCTTC. Translated: CASSLQPSGEDNEQFF.